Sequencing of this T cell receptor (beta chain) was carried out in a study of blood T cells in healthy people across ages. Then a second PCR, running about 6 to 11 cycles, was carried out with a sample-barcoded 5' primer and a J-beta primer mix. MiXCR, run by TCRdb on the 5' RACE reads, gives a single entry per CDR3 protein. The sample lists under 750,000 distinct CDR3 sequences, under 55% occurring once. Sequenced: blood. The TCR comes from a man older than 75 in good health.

The CDR3 sequence is CASSSGVGVPNTEAFF. DNA of the CDR3: TGTGCCAGCAGCTCCGGGGTCGGTGTCCCGAACACTGAAGCTTTCTTT. The chain joins TRBV7-9 to TRBJ1-1; D not resolved. The ends were cut back, 4 bases at V and 1 base at J, with 16 bases in the middle. The CDR3 length is 16 residues. Germline CDR1 SEHNR, CDR2 FQNEAQ (reference sequence).